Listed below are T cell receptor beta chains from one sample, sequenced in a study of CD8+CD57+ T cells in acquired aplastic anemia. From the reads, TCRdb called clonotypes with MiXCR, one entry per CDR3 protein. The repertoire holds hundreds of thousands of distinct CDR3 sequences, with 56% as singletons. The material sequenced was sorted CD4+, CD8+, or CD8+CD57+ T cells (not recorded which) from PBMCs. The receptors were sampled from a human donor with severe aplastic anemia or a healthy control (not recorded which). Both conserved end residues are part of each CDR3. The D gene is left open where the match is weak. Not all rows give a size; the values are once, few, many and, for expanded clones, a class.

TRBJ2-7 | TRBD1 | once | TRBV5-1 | CASSPDRGGYEQYF | TGCGCCAGCAGCCCGGACAGGGGGGGGTACGAGCAGTACTTC
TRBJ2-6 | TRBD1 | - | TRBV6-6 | CASSRTGGAGANVLTF | TGTGCCAGCAGCCGGACAGGGGGGGCTGGGGCCAACGTCCTGACTTTC
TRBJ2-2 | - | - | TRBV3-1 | CASSQLGELFF | TGTGCCAGCAGCCAGCTCGGGGAGCTGTTTTTT
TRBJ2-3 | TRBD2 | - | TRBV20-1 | CSALIPGLAALFTDTQYF | TGCAGTGCGTTGATACCGGGACTAGCGGCACTCTTCACAGATACGCAGTATTTT
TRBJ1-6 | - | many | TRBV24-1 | CATSEGNYNSPLHF | TGTGCCACCAGTGAGGGCAACTATAATTCACCCCTCCACTTT
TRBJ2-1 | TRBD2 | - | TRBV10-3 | CAISELVSGRSSYNEQFF | TGTGCCATCAGTGAGTTGGTTAGCGGGAGGAGCTCCTACAATGAGCAGTTCTTC
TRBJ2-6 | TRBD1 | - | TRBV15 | CATSRATGTGSSGANVLTF | TGTGCCACCAGCAGAGCTACCGGGACAGGAAGCTCTGGGGCCAACGTCCTGACTTTC
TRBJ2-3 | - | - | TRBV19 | CASSIGGGWTDTQYF | TGTGCCAGTAGTATTGGAGGGGGGTGGACAGATACGCAGTATTTT
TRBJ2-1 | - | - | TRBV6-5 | CARVPRLDQGF | TGTGCCAGGGTCCCAAGACTAGATCAGGGCTTC
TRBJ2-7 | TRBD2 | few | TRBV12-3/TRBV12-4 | CASNPGGGSYEQYF | TGTGCCAGCAACCCCGGGGGGGGGTCCTACGAGCAGTACTTC
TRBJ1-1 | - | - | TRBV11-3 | CASSPTLDRGTEAFF | TGTGCCAGCAGCCCTACGCTAGACCGGGGCACTGAAGCTTTCTTT
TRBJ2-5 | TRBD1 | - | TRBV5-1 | CASSKTGVETQYF | TGCGCCAGCAGCAAGACAGGGGTAGAGACCCAGTACTTC
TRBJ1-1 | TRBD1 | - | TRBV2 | CASSLRQGHEAFF | TGTGCCAGCAGTCTACGACAGGGTCATGAAGCTTTCTTT
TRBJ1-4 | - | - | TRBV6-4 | CAISDGQGYGKLFF | TGTGCCATCAGTGACGGGCAGGGGTACGGAAAACTGTTTTTT
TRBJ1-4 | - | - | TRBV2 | CASSDRWGKLFF | TGTGCCAGCAGTGACCGATGGGGTAAACTGTTTTTT
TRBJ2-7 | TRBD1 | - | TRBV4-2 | CASSFTRDSSYEQYF | TGTGCCAGCAGCTTTACCCGGGACAGCAGCTACGAGCAGTACTTC
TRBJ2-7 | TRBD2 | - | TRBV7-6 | CASSFRGLAGGPYEQYF | TGTGCCAGCAGCTTTAGGGGACTAGCGGGAGGGCCCTACGAGCAGTACTTC
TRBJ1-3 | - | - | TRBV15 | CATSRDLGREGNTIYF | TGTGCCACCAGCAGAGACTTAGGGCGTGAAGGAAACACCATATATTTT
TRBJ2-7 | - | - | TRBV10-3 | CAISESNSAGSYEQYF | TGTGCCATCAGTGAGTCGAACTCCGCGGGGAGTTACGAGCAGTACTTC
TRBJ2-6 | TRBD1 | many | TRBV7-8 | CASSPGTGSPGANVLTF | TGTGCCAGCAGCCCTGGGACAGGCTCGCCCGGGGCCAACGTCCTGACTTTC
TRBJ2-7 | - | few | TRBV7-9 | CASSVDWSAFYEQYF | TGTGCCAGCAGCGTAGACTGGTCCGCGTTCTACGAGCAGTACTTC
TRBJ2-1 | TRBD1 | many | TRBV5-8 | CASSGTGFMSYNEQFF | TGTGCCAGCAGCGGGACAGGATTTATGTCCTACAATGAGCAGTTCTTC
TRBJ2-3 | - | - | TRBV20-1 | CSATDPRRPDTQYF | TGCAGTGCAACGGACCCTCGGCGGCCAGATACGCAGTATTTT
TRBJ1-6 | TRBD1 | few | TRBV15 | CATSRRTGVNNSPLHF | TGTGCCACCAGCAGGAGGACAGGGGTCAATAATTCACCCCTCCACTTT
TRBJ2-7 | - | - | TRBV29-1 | CSALVTFQEQYF | TGCAGCGCCCTGGTGACATTCCAGGAGCAGTACTTC
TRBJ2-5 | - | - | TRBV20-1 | CSARVPAHGEQETQYF | TGCAGTGCTAGAGTTCCCGCACACGGGGAGCAAGAGACCCAGTACTTC
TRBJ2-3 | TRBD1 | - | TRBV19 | CASRPQGGTDTQYF | TGTGCCAGTAGGCCTCAGGGGGGCACAGATACGCAGTATTTT
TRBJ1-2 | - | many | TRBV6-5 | CASKTGYGYTF | TGTGCCAGCAAGACAGGCTATGGCTACACCTTC
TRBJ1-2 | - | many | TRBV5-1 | CASSLVRSGSYGYTF | TGCGCCAGCAGCTTGGTTCGGTCCGGGTCCTATGGCTACACCTTC
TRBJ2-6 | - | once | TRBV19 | CASNKGSRFSGANVLTF | TGTGCCAGTAACAAGGGGTCGCGCTTCTCTGGGGCCAACGTCCTGACTTTC
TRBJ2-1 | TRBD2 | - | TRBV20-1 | CSASQAGDEQFF | TGCAGTGCTAGTCAAGCGGGAGATGAGCAGTTCTTC
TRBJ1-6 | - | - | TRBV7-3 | CASSFQGADNSPLHF | TGTGCCAGCAGCTTTCAGGGTGCAGATAATTCACCCCTCCACTTT
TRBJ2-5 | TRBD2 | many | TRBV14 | CASSPRSGLAGLETQYF | TGTGCCAGCAGCCCTCGATCAGGACTAGCGGGGCTGGAGACCCAGTACTTC
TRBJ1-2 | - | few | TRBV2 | CASTQDRQNYGYTF | TGTGCCAGCACCCAAGACCGACAGAACTATGGCTACACCTTC
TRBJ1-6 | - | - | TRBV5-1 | CASSLRPGAADSPLHF | TGCGCCAGCAGCTTGCGGCCGGGAGCTGCTGATTCACCCCTCCACTTT
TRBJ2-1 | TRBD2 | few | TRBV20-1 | CSARVRLAGAGGYKNEQFF | TGCAGTGCTAGAGTCCGTCTAGCGGGGGCAGGGGGTTACAAAAATGAGCAGTTCTTC
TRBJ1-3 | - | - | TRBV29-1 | CSVAWEPRDGNTIYF | TGCAGCGTAGCCTGGGAACCTCGAGATGGAAACACCATATATTTT
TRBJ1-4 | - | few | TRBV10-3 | CASSPTGSNEKLFF | TGTGCCAGCAGCCCTACAGGGTCTAATGAAAAACTGTTTTTT
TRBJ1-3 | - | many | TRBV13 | CASSLQENTIYF | TGTGCCAGCAGCTTACAGGAAAACACCATATATTTT
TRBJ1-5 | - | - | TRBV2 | CASSAGFNRPQHF | TGTGCCAGCAGTGCGGGGTTCAATCGGCCCCAGCATTTT
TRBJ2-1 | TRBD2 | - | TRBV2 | CASSETSGRYEQFF | TGTGCCAGCAGTGAAACTAGCGGGAGGTATGAGCAGTTCTTC
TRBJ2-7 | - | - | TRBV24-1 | CATAPQGRGYEQYF | TGTGCCACAGCTCCCCAGGGGCGGGGGTACGAGCAGTACTTC
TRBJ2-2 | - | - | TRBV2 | CASTQFPGELFF | TGTGCCAGCACTCAGTTTCCCGGGGAGCTGTTTTTT
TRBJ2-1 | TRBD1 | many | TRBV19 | CASSIAPGQGDEQFF | TGTGCCAGTAGTATAGCCCCTGGACAGGGCGATGAGCAGTTCTTC
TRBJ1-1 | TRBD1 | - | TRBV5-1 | CASSLFQGVNTEAFF | TGCGCCAGCAGCTTATTTCAGGGGGTGAACACTGAAGCTTTCTTT
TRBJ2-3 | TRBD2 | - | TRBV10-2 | CASWFQAGGLSTDTQYF | TGCGCCAGCTGGTTCCAGGCGGGGGGCCTGAGCACAGATACGCAGTATTTT
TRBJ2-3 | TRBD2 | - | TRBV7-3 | CASSQDLTGTSGRGADTQYF | TGTGCCAGCAGTCAAGACCTAACCGGGACTAGCGGGAGGGGTGCAGATACGCAGTATTTT
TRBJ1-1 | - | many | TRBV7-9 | CASSFFGDPNTEAFF | TGTGCCAGCAGCTTCTTCGGGGACCCGAACACTGAAGCTTTCTTT
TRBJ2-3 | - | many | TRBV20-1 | CSARGRSRGTGTDTQYF | TGCAGTGCTAGAGGCCGATCACGAGGCACTGGCACAGATACGCAGTATTTT
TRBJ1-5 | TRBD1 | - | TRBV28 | CASSLRQGAVIQPQHF | TGTGCCAGCAGTTTACGACAGGGGGCGGTTATTCAGCCCCAGCATTTT
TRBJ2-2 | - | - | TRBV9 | CASSVDTGELFF | TGTGCCAGCAGCGTAGACACCGGGGAGCTGTTTTTT
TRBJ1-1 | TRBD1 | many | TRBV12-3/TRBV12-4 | CASSTGQGQAFF | TGTGCCAGCAGCACGGGACAGGGGCAAGCTTTCTTT
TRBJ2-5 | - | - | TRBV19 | CASSIKLRQETQYF | TGTGCCAGTAGTATAAAACTTCGCCAAGAGACCCAGTACTTC